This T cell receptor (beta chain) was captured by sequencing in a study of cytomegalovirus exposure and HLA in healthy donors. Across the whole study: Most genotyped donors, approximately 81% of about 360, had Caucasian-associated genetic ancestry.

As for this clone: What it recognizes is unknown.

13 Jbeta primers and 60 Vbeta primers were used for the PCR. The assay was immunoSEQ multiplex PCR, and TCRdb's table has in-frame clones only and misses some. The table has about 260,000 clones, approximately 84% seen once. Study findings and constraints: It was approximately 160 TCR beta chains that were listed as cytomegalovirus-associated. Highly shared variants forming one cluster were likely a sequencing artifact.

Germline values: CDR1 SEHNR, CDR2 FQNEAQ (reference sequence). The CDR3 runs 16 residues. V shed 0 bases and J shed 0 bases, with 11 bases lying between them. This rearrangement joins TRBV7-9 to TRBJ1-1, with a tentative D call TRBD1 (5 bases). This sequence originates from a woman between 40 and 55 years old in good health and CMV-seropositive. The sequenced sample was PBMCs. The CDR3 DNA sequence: TGTGCCAGCAGCTTAGCCAGGGCTTGGGTGAACACTGAAGCTTTCTTT. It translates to CASSLARAWVNTEAFF. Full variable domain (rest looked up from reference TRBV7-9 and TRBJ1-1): DTGVSQNPRHKITKRGQNVTFRCDPISEHNRLYWYRQTLGQGPEFLTYFQNEAQLEKSRLLSDRFSAERPKGSFSTLEIQRTEQGDSAMYLCASSLARAWVNTEAFFGQGTRLTVV.